Each of the 20 T cell receptor beta chains below was sequenced from the same sample in a study of CD8+ T cells in alopecia areata. Once RNA had been extracted, it was reverse transcribed into cDNA to act as the sequencing template. Clones were sequenced by immunoSEQ multiplex PCR, and TCRdb holds only the in-frame ones, with some missing. Of more than 150,000 clones listed, 45% to 75% are singletons. Treatment of the sample: oral pan-JAK inhibitor, 5-10 mg twice daily. The sample here was CD4+ T cells sorted from blood, taken at week 4, from a patient treated with tofacitinib. The receptors derive from a human donor with alopecia areata.

This chain joins TRBV4-1 and TRBJ2-1; the D is unclear. Germline CDR1 is MGHRA and CDR2 is YSYEKL. The CDR3 covers 15 residues. V was pared by 1 base and J by 0 bases, with 7 bases between. This CDR3 reads CASSQAQSSYNEQFF. The CDR3 DNA follows: TGCGCCAGCAGCCAAGCCCAGAGCTCCTACAATGAGCAGTTCTTC.

This chain links TRBV4-3 with TRBJ2-2; D possibly corresponds to TRBD2 (6 bases). The CDR3 has 18 residues. Germline V CDR1 and CDR2: LGHNA, YSLEER. V shed 0 bases and J shed 1 base, with 15 bases lying between them. Here the CDR3 DNA reads TGCGCCAGCAGCCAAGAGGGACGCCGGGACTGGAACACCGGGGAGCTGTTTTTT. It codes for CASSQEGRRDWNTGELFF.

This sequence joins TRBV29-1 and TRBJ2-7, with D possibly TRBD2 on 7 matching bases. V was shortened by 4 bases and J by 1 base, with 11 bases between the two germline ends. Germline CDR1 and CDR2: SQVTM and ANQGSEA. This CDR3 has 13 residues. CDR3 in amino acids: CSVGGGLSYEQYF. CDR3 coding DNA: TGCAGCGTTGGGGGGGGCCTTTCCTACGAGCAGTACTTC.

This clone was observed a handful of times. The chain recombines TRBV29-1 with TRBJ2-5; maybe TRBD2 (6 bases). Per germline, CDR1 SQVTM and CDR2 ANQGSEA. This CDR3 region has 13 residues. V lost 4 bases, J lost 4 bases, and 13 bases lay in between. As DNA, the CDR3 is TGCAGCGTTGTAATGGGGGGATCAGAGACCCAGTACTTC. Its protein product is CSVVMGGSETQYF.

The rearrangement joins TRBV2 to TRBJ2-7; D call uncertain. The CDR3 has 11 residues. CDR1 is SNHLY, CDR2 FYNNEI, per germline. The V gene lost 3 bases and the J gene lost 2 bases, with 2 bases spanning the gap. Here the CDR3 reads CASSEPYEQYF. The DNA for the CDR3 is TGTGCCAGCAGTGAGCCCTACGAGCAGTACTTC.

V is TRBV29-1 and J is TRBJ1-3; D ambiguous. The CDR3 runs to 12 residues. Germline V gives CDR1 SQVTM, CDR2 ANQGSEA. V lost 3 bases to trimming and J lost 4 bases, with 7 bases between them. Here the CDR3 DNA reads TGCAGCGTTGACTGGCCCGGAAACACCATATATTTT. It encodes CSVDWPGNTIYF.

CDR3 region: CASTPTGSGANVLTF. CDR3 in DNA: TGTGCCAGCACCCCCACAGGGTCTGGGGCCAACGTCCTGACTTTC. The J gene is TRBJ2-6, the V gene TRBV6-5; maybe TRBD1 (6 bases). This CDR3 spans 15 amino acids. The germline V gene encodes CDR1 MNHEY and CDR2 SVGAGI. V lost 7 bases and J lost 1, with 11 bases in between.

J is TRBJ1-6 and V is TRBV25-1; a weak D match, TRBD1 (5 bases). CDR3 size: 15 residues. V gave up 2 bases and J gave up 9 bases, with 14 bases separating them. The V gene's germline CDR1 is MGHDK and CDR2 SYGVNS. CDR3 amino acids: CASSETGHTGSPLHF. The DNA for the CDR3 is TGTGCCAGCAGTGAAACCGGACACACGGGTTCACCCCTCCACTTT.

The V and J genes are TRBV7-9 and TRBJ2-1, with 11 bases lining up with TRBD1. From germline, CDR1 is SEHNR and CDR2 FQNEAQ (reference sequence). The trim removed 6 bases at V and 6 bases at J, leaving 4 bases unmatched. CDR3 length equals 14 residues. CDR3 protein: CASRSGTGGNEQFF. The CDR3 DNA follows: TGTGCCAGCAGGTCCGGGACAGGGGGCAATGAGCAGTTCTTC.

This clone turned up a few times. V and J are TRBV28 and TRBJ1-1; 10 bases agree with TRBD1. The CDR3 loop spans 16 amino acids. Germline values: CDR1 MDHEN, CDR2 SYDVKM. V was clipped by 0 bases and J by 0 bases; unmatched bases: 1. In nucleotides, the CDR3 is TGTGCCAGCAGTTTATGGGGACAGGGGCTGAACACTGAAGCTTTCTTT. Amino acids: CASSLWGQGLNTEAFF.

The chain links TRBV2 to TRBJ1-2, with D uncertain. The CDR3 loop spans 13 amino acids. Germline-derived CDR1 and CDR2 are SNHLY and FYNNEI. V lost 1 base, J lost 4 bases, and 7 bases lay in between. Here the CDR3 reads CASSEGGSYGYTF. The CDR3 coding sequence is TGTGCCAGCAGTGAAGGGGGATCCTATGGCTACACCTTC.

The chain has TRBV28 and TRBJ1-2; D is uncertain. Germline CDR1 reads MDHEN; CDR2 reads SYDVKM. V shed 4 bases and J shed 8 bases, with 11 bases lying between them. The CDR3 loop spans 12 amino acids. CDR3 region: CASSSGSEGYTF. The CDR3 nucleotides read TGTGCCAGCAGTTCCGGGTCTGAAGGCTACACCTTC.

This clone appeared a single time. The chain employs TRBV6-6 and TRBJ2-7; 12 bases map to TRBD2. This CDR3 comprises 15 residues. Germline V CDR1 and CDR2: MNHNY, SVGAGI (reference sequence). Trimming took 6 bases from V and 6 from J; bases not matched to a gene: 9. CDR3 nucleotides: TGTGCCAGCAGCCAACCTAGCGGGGGGGGATTCGAGCAGTACTTC. Protein product: CASSQPSGGGFEQYF.

Only one count was recorded for this clone. The chain recombines TRBV15 with TRBJ2-1; 9 bases map to TRBD1. CDR3 length: 15 amino acids. CDR1 LNHNV and CDR2 YYDKDF come from the germline V gene (reference sequence). V dropped 3 bases and J dropped 4; count of bases not matched to a gene: 4. CDR3 amino acids: CATSRDRGGYNEQFF. CDR3 nucleotides: TGTGCCACCAGCAGGGACAGGGGAGGATACAATGAGCAGTTCTTC.

This clone has just one count. This rearrangement joins TRBV7-3 to TRBJ1-2, with a weak D call TRBD1 (6 bases). Germline V gene data show CDR1 as SGHTA and CDR2 as FQGTGA. The CDR3 loop spans 13 amino acids. Trimming cost V 0 bases and J 4 bases, with 6 bases left between them. CDR3 coding DNA: TGTGCCAGCAGCTTAACGACAGGCTATGGCTACACCTTC. Translating gives CASSLTTGYGYTF.

The CDR3 reads CASSSDPSSQTQYF. The CDR3 DNA reads TGTGCCAGCAGCTCCGACCCTAGTAGCCAGACCCAGTACTTC. The chain employs TRBV5-4 and TRBJ2-5, with D unclear. The V end lost 3 bases, the J end lost 6 bases, and 15 bases lay between the germline ends. CDR1 is SGHNT and CDR2 is YYREEE in the germline V gene (reference sequence). CDR3 size: 14 residues.

The gene calls are TRBV29-1 and TRBJ2-5; D gene unclear. V was cut by 4 bases and J by 2 bases, with 11 bases left in between. CDR1 SQVTM and CDR2 ANQGSEA come from the germline V gene. The CDR3 loop spans 13 amino acids. For the CDR3, the DNA is TGCAGCGTTGCAAGGCGTCTGCAAGAGACCCAGTACTTC. Amino acids: CSVARRLQETQYF.

The sample holds a few counts of this clone. This rearrangement joins TRBV7-2 to TRBJ1-3; perhaps TRBD1 as D (5 bases). CDR3 length: 12 amino acids. Looked up from germline, CDR1 is SGHTA and CDR2 is FQGNSA. V lost 5 bases and J 4 bases, leaving 6 bases between the germline ends. This CDR3 is CASSRQGNTIYF. CDR3 coding DNA: TGTGCCAGCAGCAGACAGGGAAACACCATATATTTT.

The V gene is TRBV30, the J gene TRBJ1-6; D gene unclear. The CDR3 has 15 amino acids. Germline loops: CDR1 GTSNPN, CDR2 SVGIG (reference sequence). V lost 0 bases to trimming and J lost 2 bases, with 8 bases between them. CDR3 bases: TGTGCCTGGAGTGTAGAGGGAGCCTATAATTCACCCCTCCACTTT. Translated: CAWSVEGAYNSPLHF.

This clone was found a few times. The V and J genes are TRBV6-6 and TRBJ2-5; the D is unclear. The CDR3 runs 13 residues. Germline values: CDR1 MNHNY, CDR2 SVGAGI (reference sequence). V was cut by 7 bases and J by 0 bases, with 9 bases left in between. The CDR3 DNA sequence: TGTGCCAGCACCCCCCGGCACCAAGAGACCCAGTACTTC. This codes for CASTPRHQETQYF.